This TCR beta chain emerged from a study of blood T cells in healthy people across ages. Together with a sample-barcoded 5' primer, a J-beta primer mix was included in a second PCR lasting about 6 to 11 cycles. Using its own MiXCR run on the 5' RACE reads, TCRdb lists one record per CDR3 protein. The sample consists of hundreds of thousands of distinct CDR3 sequences, roughly 49% of them appearing once. Individuals who donated were healthy Caucasians from Russia aged roughly 6 to 95. The CDR3 length is 15 residues. V lost 4 bases to trimming and J lost 0 bases, with 10 bases between them. The V gene's germline CDR1 is SGHKS and CDR2 YYEKEE (reference sequence).

The origin of this receptor is a woman aged 60-75 years in good health. The source material was blood. The V and J genes are TRBV5-5 and TRBJ2-2; D remains unclear. The CDR3 loop reads CASSRDIANTGELFF. CDR3 nucleotide sequence: TGTGCCAGCAGCCGAGACATCGCGAACACCGGGGAGCTGTTTTTT.